One and the same sample provided the 2 T cell receptor beta chains below, sequenced in a study of blood T cell repertoires in COVID-19. Sequencing was performed with immunoSEQ multiplex PCR; in TCRdb, only in-frame clones are kept and a portion is missing. The sample lists a few hundred thousand clones, under 90% seen once, with 0.85% to 1% in the top ten. The material sequenced was peripheral blood. The receptors were gathered from a woman in her thirties or forties who had recovered from COVID-19.

The CDR3 bases are TGTGCCAGCAGTCCTAATGTGGGCCTTTCCTACGAGCAGTACTTC. Its translation is CASSPNVGLSYEQYF. The chain carries TRBV6-5 and TRBJ2-7; D not resolved. Germline assignment: CDR1 MNHEY and CDR2 SVGAGI. The CDR3 loop spans 15 amino acids. Trimming cost V 5 bases and J 1 base, with 15 bases left between them.

The sample holds one count of this clone. The chain couples TRBV3-1 (or the pseudogene TRBV3-2) to TRBJ2-7, with 13 bases aligning to TRBD2. Germline CDR1 reads LGHDT; CDR2 reads YNNKEL (reference sequence). The CDR3 length is 18 residues. V dropped 3 bases and J dropped 6; count of bases not matched to a gene: 14. This CDR3 is CASSQSILAGGGGGEQYF. CDR3 in DNA: TGTGCCAGCAGCCAGTCAATACTAGCGGGAGGGGGAGGGGGCGAGCAGTACTTC.